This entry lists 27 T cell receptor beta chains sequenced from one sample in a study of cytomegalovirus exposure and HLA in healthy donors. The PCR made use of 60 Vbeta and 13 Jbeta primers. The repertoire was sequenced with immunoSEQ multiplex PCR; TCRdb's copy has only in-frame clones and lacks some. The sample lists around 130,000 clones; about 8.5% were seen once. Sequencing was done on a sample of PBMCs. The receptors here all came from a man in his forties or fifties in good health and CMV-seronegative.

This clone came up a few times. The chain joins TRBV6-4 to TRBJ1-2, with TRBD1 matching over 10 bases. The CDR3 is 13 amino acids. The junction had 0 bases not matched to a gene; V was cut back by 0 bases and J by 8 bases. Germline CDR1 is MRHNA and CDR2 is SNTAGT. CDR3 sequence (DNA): TGTGCCAGCAGTGACTCGACAGGGGGCGGCTACACCTTC. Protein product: CASSDSTGGGYTF.

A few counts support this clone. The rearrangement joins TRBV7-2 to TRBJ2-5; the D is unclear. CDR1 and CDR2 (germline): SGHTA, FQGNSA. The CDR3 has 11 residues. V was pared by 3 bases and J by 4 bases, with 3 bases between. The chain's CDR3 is CASSFRETQYF. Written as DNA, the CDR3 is TGTGCCAGCAGCTTTAGAGAGACCCAGTACTTC.

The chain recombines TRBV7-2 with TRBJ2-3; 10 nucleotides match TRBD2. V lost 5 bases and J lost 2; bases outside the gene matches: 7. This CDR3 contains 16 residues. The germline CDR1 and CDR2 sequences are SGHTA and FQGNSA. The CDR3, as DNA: TGTGCCAGCAGCGACCTGACTAGCGGGTCCACAGATACGCAGTATTTT. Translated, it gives CASSDLTSGSTDTQYF.

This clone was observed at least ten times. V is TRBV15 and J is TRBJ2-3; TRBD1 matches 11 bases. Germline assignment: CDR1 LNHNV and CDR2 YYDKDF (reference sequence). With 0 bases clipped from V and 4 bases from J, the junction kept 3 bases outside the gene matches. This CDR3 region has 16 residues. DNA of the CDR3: TGTGCCACCAGCAGAGACCCGGGACAGGGGGCAGATACGCAGTATTTT. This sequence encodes CATSRDPGQGADTQYF.

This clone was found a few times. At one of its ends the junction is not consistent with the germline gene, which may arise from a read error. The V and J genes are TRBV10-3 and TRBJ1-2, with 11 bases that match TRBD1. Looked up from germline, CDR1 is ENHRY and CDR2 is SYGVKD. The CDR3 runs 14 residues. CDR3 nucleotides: TGTACCATCAGTGGAGCCGGGACAGGGGGTGGCTACACCTTC. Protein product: CTISGAGTGGGYTF.

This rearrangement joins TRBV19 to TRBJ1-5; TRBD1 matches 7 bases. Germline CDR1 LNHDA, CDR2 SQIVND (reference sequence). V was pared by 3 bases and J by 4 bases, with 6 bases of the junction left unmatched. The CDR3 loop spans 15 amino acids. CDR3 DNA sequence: TGTGCCAGTAGTATTGACAGGGTCGGTAATCAGCCCCAGCATTTT. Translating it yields CASSIDRVGNQPQHF.

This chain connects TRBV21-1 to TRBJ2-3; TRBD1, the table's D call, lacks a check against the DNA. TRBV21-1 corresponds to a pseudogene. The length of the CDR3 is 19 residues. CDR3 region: CASSKWSMGTVQRIITQYF. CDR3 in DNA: TGTGCCAGCAGCAAATGGTCAATGGGGACAGTACAAAGAATAATTACGCAGTATTTT.

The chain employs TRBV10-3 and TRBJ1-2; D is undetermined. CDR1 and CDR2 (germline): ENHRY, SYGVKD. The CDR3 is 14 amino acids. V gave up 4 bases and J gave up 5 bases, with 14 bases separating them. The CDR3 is CAISGIEGGYGYTF. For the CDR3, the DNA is TGTGCCATCAGTGGGATCGAGGGTGGGTATGGCTACACCTTC.

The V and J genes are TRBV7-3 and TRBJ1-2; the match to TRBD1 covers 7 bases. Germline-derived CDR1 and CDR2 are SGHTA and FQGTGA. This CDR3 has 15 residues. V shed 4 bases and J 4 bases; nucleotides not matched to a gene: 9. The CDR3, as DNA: TGTGCCAGCAGCTCACAGGGGAGAATGTCCTATGGCTACACCTTC. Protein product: CASSSQGRMSYGYTF. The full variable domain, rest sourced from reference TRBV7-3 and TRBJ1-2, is GAGVSQTPSNKVTEKGKYVELRCDPISGHTALYWYRQSLGQGPEFLIYFQGTGAADDSGLPNDRFFAVRPEGSVSTLKIQRTERGDSAVYLCASSSQGRMSYGYTFGSGTRLTVV.

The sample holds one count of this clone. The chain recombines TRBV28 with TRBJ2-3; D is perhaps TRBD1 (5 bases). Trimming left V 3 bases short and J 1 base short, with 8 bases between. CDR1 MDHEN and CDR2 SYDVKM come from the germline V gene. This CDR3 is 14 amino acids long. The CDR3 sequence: CASSFLQGTDTQYF. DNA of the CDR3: TGTGCCAGCAGTTTTTTACAGGGCACAGATACGCAGTATTTT.

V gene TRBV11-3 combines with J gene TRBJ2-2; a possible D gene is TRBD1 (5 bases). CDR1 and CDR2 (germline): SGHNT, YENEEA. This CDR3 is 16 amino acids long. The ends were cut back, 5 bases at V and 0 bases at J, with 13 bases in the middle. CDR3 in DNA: TGTGCCAGCAGCCCCCCGGAAGGGGCGAACACCGGGGAGCTGTTTTTT. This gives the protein CASSPPEGANTGELFF.

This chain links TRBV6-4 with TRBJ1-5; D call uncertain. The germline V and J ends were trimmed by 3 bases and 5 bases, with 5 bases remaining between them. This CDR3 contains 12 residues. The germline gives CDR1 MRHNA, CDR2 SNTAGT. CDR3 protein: CASSDRDQPQHF. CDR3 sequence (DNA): TGTGCCAGCAGTGATCGTGATCAGCCCCAGCATTTT.

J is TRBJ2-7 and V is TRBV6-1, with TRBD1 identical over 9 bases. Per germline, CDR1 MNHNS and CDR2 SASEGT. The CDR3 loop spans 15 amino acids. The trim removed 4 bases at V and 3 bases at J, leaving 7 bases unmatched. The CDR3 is CASSVSQGAGYEQYF. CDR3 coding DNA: TGTGCCAGCAGTGTCTCACAGGGGGCGGGCTACGAGCAGTACTTC.

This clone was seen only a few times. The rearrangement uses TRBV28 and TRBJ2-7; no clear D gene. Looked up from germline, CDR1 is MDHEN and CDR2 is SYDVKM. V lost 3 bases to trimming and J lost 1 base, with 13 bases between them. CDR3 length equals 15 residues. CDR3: CASSLLVPESYEQYF. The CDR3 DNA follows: TGTGCCAGCAGTTTGCTAGTCCCTGAATCCTACGAGCAGTACTTC.

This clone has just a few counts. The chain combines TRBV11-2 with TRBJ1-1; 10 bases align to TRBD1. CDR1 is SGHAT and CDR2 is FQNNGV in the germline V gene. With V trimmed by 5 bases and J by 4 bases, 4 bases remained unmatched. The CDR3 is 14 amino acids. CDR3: CASSLRTGGTEAFF. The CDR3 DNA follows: TGTGCCAGCAGCCTCCGGACAGGGGGCACTGAAGCTTTCTTT.

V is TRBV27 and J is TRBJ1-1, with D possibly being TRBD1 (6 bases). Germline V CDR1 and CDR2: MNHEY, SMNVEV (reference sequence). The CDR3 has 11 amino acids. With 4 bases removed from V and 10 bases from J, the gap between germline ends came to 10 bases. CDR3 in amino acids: CASSSTGGAFF. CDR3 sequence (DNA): TGTGCCAGCAGTTCGACAGGTGGAGCTTTCTTT.

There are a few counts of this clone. CDR3 sequence: CAWSRGLGGGEAFF. CDR3 nucleotide sequence: TGTGCCTGGAGTAGGGGACTGGGCGGCGGTGAAGCTTTCTTT. The chain has TRBV30 and TRBJ1-1; D perhaps matches TRBD1 (5 bases). This CDR3 contains 14 residues. Germline V lookup: CDR1 GTSNPN, CDR2 SVGIG (reference sequence). Trimming removed 2 bases at V and 7 bases at J, with 17 bases between.

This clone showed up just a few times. The DNA of the CDR3 is TGCGCCAGCAGCTTGGATTTCGCTAAAATGAACACTGAAGCTTTCTTT. Translation gives CASSLDFAKMNTEAFF. V is TRBV5-1 and J is TRBJ1-1, with no clear D. The germline V gene encodes CDR1 SGHRS and CDR2 YFSETQ. Trimming shortened V by 0 bases and J by 0 bases, and 12 bases separated the two germline ends. The CDR3 extends over 16 amino acids.

CDR3 loop: CASSQVPPGGGWDEQFF. CDR3 coding DNA: TGTGCCAGCAGCCAAGTCCCACCAGGCGGGGGGTGGGATGAGCAGTTCTTC. The chain combines TRBV14 with TRBJ2-1; 8 bases are a match to TRBD2. Unmatched junction bases numbered 13, after V lost 1 base and J lost 8 bases. CDR1 is SGHDN and CDR2 is FVKESK in the germline V gene. The CDR3 runs to 17 residues.

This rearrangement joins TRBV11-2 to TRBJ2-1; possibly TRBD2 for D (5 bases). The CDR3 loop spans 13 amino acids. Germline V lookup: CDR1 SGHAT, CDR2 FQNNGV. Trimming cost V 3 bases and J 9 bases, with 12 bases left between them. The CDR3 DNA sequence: TGTGCCAGCAGCTTTAGCGCGAGGAGTGAGCAGTTCTTC. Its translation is CASSFSARSEQFF.

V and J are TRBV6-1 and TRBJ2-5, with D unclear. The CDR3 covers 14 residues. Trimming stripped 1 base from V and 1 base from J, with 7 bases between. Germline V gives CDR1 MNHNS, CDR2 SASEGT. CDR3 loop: CASSEVPVQETQYF. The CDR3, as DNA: TGTGCCAGCAGTGAAGTTCCCGTCCAAGAGACCCAGTACTTC.

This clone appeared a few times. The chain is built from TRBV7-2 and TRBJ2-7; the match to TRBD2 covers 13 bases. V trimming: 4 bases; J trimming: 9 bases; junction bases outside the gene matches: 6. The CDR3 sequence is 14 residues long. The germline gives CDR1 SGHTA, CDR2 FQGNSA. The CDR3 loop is CASSSRTSGGAQYF. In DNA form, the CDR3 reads TGTGCCAGCAGCTCCCGGACTAGCGGGGGAGCGCAGTACTTC.

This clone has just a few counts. CDR3 sequence reads: CASSLTGTRSYEQYF. The CDR3 bases are TGTGCCAGCAGCCTAACGGGGACTCGCTCCTACGAGCAGTACTTC. This chain joins TRBV7-2 and TRBJ2-7, with D perhaps matching TRBD2 (6 bases). Germline CDR1 reads SGHTA; CDR2 reads FQGNSA. The CDR3 is 15 amino acids. V dropped 5 bases and J dropped 0 bases, with 14 bases sitting between them.

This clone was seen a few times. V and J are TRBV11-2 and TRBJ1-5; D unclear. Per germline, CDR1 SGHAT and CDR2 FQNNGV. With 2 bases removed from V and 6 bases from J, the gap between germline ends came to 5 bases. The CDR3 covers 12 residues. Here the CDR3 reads CASSLSGQPQHF. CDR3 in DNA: TGTGCCAGCAGCTTATCGGGTCAGCCCCAGCATTTT.

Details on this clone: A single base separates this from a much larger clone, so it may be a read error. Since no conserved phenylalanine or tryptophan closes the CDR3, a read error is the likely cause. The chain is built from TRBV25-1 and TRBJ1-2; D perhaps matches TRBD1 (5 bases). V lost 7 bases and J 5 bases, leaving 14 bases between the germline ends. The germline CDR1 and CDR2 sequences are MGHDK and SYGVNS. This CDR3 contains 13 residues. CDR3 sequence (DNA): TGTGCCAGCATGGGGGGAGAGGCGTATGGCTACACCGTC. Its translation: CASMGGEAYGYTV.

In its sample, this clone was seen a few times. CDR3 bases: TGTGCCAGCAGCTCGGCCGGGACAGCCTCCTACGAGCAGTACTTC. Amino acids: CASSSAGTASYEQYF. The chain has TRBV7-2 and TRBJ2-7; 7 bases line up with TRBD1. Germline CDR1 reads SGHTA; CDR2 reads FQGNSA. V was pared by 4 bases and J by 0 bases, with 6 bases of the junction left unmatched. This CDR3 region has 15 residues.

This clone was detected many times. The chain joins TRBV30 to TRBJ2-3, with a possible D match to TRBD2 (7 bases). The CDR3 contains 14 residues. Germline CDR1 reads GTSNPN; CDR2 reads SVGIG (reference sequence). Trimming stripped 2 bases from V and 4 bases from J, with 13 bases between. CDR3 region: CAWSTGGGADTQYF. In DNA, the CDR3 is TGTGCCTGGAGTACGGGGGGCGGGGCAGATACGCAGTATTTT.